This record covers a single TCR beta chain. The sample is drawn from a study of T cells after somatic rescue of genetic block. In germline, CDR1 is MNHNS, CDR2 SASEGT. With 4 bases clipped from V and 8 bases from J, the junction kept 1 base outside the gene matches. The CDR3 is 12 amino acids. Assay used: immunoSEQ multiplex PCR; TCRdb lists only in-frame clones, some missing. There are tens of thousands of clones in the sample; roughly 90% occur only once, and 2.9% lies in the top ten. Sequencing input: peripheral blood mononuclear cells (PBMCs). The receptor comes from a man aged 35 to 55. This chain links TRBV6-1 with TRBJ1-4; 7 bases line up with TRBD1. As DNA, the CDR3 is TGTGCCAGCAGTGTAGGGGGCGAAAAACTGTTTTTT. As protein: CASSVGGEKLFF.